These T cell receptor beta chains were read from a single sample in a study of shared clonotypes between healthy human individuals. Sequencing used immunoSEQ multiplex PCR; TCRdb keeps in-frame clones, though not all of them. The sample lists roughly 2 million clones, roughly 95% occurring once. Input material: naive CD4+ T cells sorted from blood. These receptors all stem from a young man in good health. CDR3s include the opening cysteine and the closing phenylalanine or tryptophan. Fields, in order: V gene, D gene, J gene, clone size, CDR3 protein, CDR3 DNA. A D gene is named only where the DNA matches it firmly. Not all rows give a size; the values are once, few, many and, for expanded clones, a class.

V gene: TRBV6-5; D gene: TRBD1; J gene: TRBJ1-3; clone size: NA; CDR3 protein: CASSYGTGAGNTIYF; CDR3 DNA: TGTGCCAGCAGTTACGGGACAGGAGCTGGAAACACCATATATTTT
V gene: TRBV29-1; D gene: NA; J gene: TRBJ2-7; clone size: NA; CDR3 protein: CSVEGGTRYEQYF; CDR3 DNA: TGCAGCGTTGAAGGGGGGACCAGGTACGAGCAGTACTTC
V gene: TRBV5-4; D gene: NA; J gene: TRBJ2-1; clone size: NA; CDR3 protein: CASSLLDFPTEQFF; CDR3 DNA: TGTGCCAGCAGCTTGCTGGACTTTCCTACCGAGCAGTTCTTC
V gene: TRBV28; D gene: TRBD1; J gene: TRBJ1-6; clone size: NA; CDR3 protein: CASSSPGQPNSPLHF; CDR3 DNA: TGTGCCAGCAGTAGTCCGGGACAGCCTAATTCACCCCTCCACTTT
V gene: TRBV18; D gene: NA; J gene: TRBJ1-2; clone size: NA; CDR3 protein: CASSPPLGAGGYTF; CDR3 DNA: TGTGCCAGCTCACCACCGCTAGGGGCCGGTGGCTACACCTTC
V gene: TRBV19; D gene: TRBD2; J gene: TRBJ2-4; clone size: NA; CDR3 protein: CASSLAVGLETIQYF; CDR3 DNA: TGTGCCAGTAGCCTTGCAGTAGGACTAGAAACCATTCAGTACTTC
V gene: TRBV10-3; D gene: NA; J gene: TRBJ2-1; clone size: once; CDR3 protein: CAISLLALSYNEQFF; CDR3 DNA: TGTGCCATCAGCCTCCTAGCCCTCTCCTACAATGAGCAGTTCTTC
V gene: TRBV11-2; D gene: NA; J gene: TRBJ1-1; clone size: NA; CDR3 protein: CASSLGAAMNTEAFF; CDR3 DNA: TGTGCCAGCAGCTTAGGAGCAGCCATGAACACTGAAGCTTTCTTT
V gene: TRBV6-1; D gene: NA; J gene: TRBJ1-4; clone size: NA; CDR3 protein: CASLNRVGEKLFF; CDR3 DNA: TGTGCCAGCCTAAACAGGGTTGGTGAAAAACTGTTTTTT
V gene: TRBV29-1; D gene: NA; J gene: TRBJ2-7; clone size: NA; CDR3 protein: CSALSSYEQYF; CDR3 DNA: TGCAGCGCCCTGAGCTCCTACGAGCAGTACTTC
V gene: TRBV7-2; D gene: NA; J gene: TRBJ2-7; clone size: NA; CDR3 protein: CASSSTLARGYEQYF; CDR3 DNA: TGTGCCAGCAGCTCAACCTTAGCAAGGGGCTACGAGCAGTACTTC
V gene: TRBV6-5; D gene: NA; J gene: TRBJ2-1; clone size: once; CDR3 protein: CASSSTAHSYNEQFF; CDR3 DNA: TGTGCCAGCAGTTCTACGGCCCACTCCTACAATGAGCAGTTCTTC
V gene: TRBV7-8; D gene: NA; J gene: TRBJ2-2; clone size: NA; CDR3 protein: CASSLYGFANTGELFF; CDR3 DNA: TGTGCCAGCAGCTTATACGGGTTCGCGAACACCGGGGAGCTGTTTTTT
V gene: TRBV5-6; D gene: TRBD1; J gene: TRBJ1-6; clone size: NA; CDR3 protein: CASKVQGRNSPLHF; CDR3 DNA: TGTGCCAGCAAGGTACAGGGGCGCAATTCACCCCTCCACTTT
V gene: TRBV18; D gene: NA; J gene: TRBJ2-6; clone size: NA; CDR3 protein: CASSLDQPAGANVLTF; CDR3 DNA: TGTGCCAGCTCACTGGACCAGCCTGCTGGGGCCAACGTCCTGACTTTC
V gene: TRBV30; D gene: NA; J gene: TRBJ2-5; clone size: NA; CDR3 protein: CAWSVGWPMGQETQYF; CDR3 DNA: TGTGCCTGGAGCGTCGGCTGGCCAATGGGGCAAGAGACCCAGTACTTC
V gene: TRBV7-2; D gene: NA; J gene: TRBJ2-3; clone size: NA; CDR3 protein: CASSPQTDTQYF; CDR3 DNA: TGTGCCAGCAGCCCGCAGACAGATACGCAGTATTTT
V gene: TRBV28; D gene: NA; J gene: TRBJ2-7; clone size: once; CDR3 protein: CASSLPGSPSYEQYF; CDR3 DNA: TGTGCCAGCAGTTTACCGGGTTCCCCCTCCTACGAGCAGTACTTC
V gene: TRBV5-1; D gene: TRBD1; J gene: TRBJ2-7; clone size: NA; CDR3 protein: CASSLLAQGIRSSYEQYF; CDR3 DNA: TGCGCCAGCAGCTTGTTGGCACAGGGGATACGTAGCTCCTACGAGCAGTACTTC
V gene: TRBV28; D gene: TRBD1; J gene: TRBJ1-5; clone size: NA; CDR3 protein: CASSKQGAQPQHF; CDR3 DNA: TGTGCCAGCAGTAAACAGGGGGCTCAGCCCCAGCATTTT
V gene: TRBV6-5; D gene: TRBD2; J gene: TRBJ2-3; clone size: NA; CDR3 protein: CASSYSASGITDTQYF; CDR3 DNA: TGTGCCAGCAGTTACTCCGCGAGCGGGATCACAGATACGCAGTATTTT
V gene: TRBV28; D gene: NA; J gene: TRBJ1-4; clone size: NA; CDR3 protein: CASSSSDEKLFF; CDR3 DNA: TGTGCCAGCAGCTCCTCCGATGAAAAACTGTTTTTT
V gene: TRBV5-1; D gene: NA; J gene: TRBJ2-7; clone size: NA; CDR3 protein: CASSLGTRIYEQYF; CDR3 DNA: TGCGCCAGCAGCTTGGGGACAAGGATCTACGAGCAGTACTTC
V gene: TRBV6-1; D gene: TRBD2; J gene: TRBJ2-1; clone size: once; CDR3 protein: CASTERTSGYNEQFF; CDR3 DNA: TGTGCCAGCACCGAACGGACTAGCGGGTACAATGAGCAGTTCTTC
V gene: TRBV2; D gene: NA; J gene: TRBJ1-5; clone size: NA; CDR3 protein: CASSAQRNQPQHF; CDR3 DNA: TGTGCCAGCAGCGCCCAGAGGAATCAGCCCCAGCATTTT
V gene: TRBV30; D gene: NA; J gene: TRBJ2-5; clone size: NA; CDR3 protein: CAWSVDRQETQYF; CDR3 DNA: TGTGCCTGGAGTGTCGACCGCCAAGAGACCCAGTACTTC
V gene: TRBV11-1; D gene: TRBD1; J gene: TRBJ1-2; clone size: once; CDR3 protein: CASSSGQGYGYTF; CDR3 DNA: TGTGCCAGCAGCTCCGGACAGGGCTATGGCTACACCTTC
V gene: TRBV27; D gene: NA; J gene: TRBJ2-2; clone size: NA; CDR3 protein: CASSWGHNTGELFF; CDR3 DNA: TGTGCCAGCAGCTGGGGACACAACACCGGGGAGCTGTTTTTT
V gene: TRBV6-6; D gene: NA; J gene: TRBJ1-4; clone size: NA; CDR3 protein: CASSYPYTATNEKLFF; CDR3 DNA: TGTGCCAGCAGTTACCCCTACACCGCAACTAATGAAAAACTGTTTTTT
V gene: TRBV6-6; D gene: NA; J gene: TRBJ2-6; clone size: once; CDR3 protein: CASSYTGANVLTF; CDR3 DNA: TGTGCCAGCAGTTACACGGGTGCCAACGTCCTGACTTTC
V gene: TRBV18; D gene: NA; J gene: TRBJ2-7; clone size: NA; CDR3 protein: CASSPGGRSYEQYF; CDR3 DNA: TGTGCCAGCTCACCGGGAGGTCGATCCTACGAGCAGTACTTC
V gene: TRBV5-1; D gene: NA; J gene: TRBJ1-3; clone size: NA; CDR3 protein: CASSGSSGNTIYF; CDR3 DNA: TGCGCCAGCAGCGGGAGCTCTGGAAACACCATATATTTT
V gene: TRBV27; D gene: NA; J gene: TRBJ2-3; clone size: NA; CDR3 protein: CASSSPGGSTDTQYF; CDR3 DNA: TGTGCCAGCAGTTCGCCGGGTGGGAGCACAGATACGCAGTATTTT
V gene: TRBV7-2; D gene: TRBD1; J gene: TRBJ1-1; clone size: NA; CDR3 protein: CASSQTGNSPEAFF; CDR3 DNA: TGTGCCAGCAGCCAGACAGGGAATAGTCCTGAAGCTTTCTTT
V gene: TRBV4-1; D gene: NA; J gene: TRBJ1-1; clone size: NA; CDR3 protein: CASSPEEWAGTEAFF; CDR3 DNA: TGCGCCAGCAGCCCAGAGGAGTGGGCGGGCACTGAAGCTTTCTTT
V gene: TRBV28; D gene: NA; J gene: TRBJ2-5; clone size: NA; CDR3 protein: CASNIQSPGRQETQYF; CDR3 DNA: TGTGCCAGCAATATACAGAGCCCGGGTAGACAAGAGACCCAGTACTTC
V gene: TRBV19; D gene: TRBD2; J gene: TRBJ2-1; clone size: NA; CDR3 protein: CASSGLAGVSSYNEQFF; CDR3 DNA: TGTGCCAGTAGTGGGCTAGCGGGGGTTAGCTCCTACAATGAGCAGTTCTTC
V gene: TRBV30; D gene: NA; J gene: TRBJ1-2; clone size: NA; CDR3 protein: CAWGKMTSGYTF; CDR3 DNA: TGTGCCTGGGGAAAAATGACGTCGGGCTACACCTTC
V gene: TRBV6-5; D gene: NA; J gene: TRBJ2-7; clone size: few; CDR3 protein: CASSRRTDASYEQYF; CDR3 DNA: TGTGCCAGCAGTAGAAGGACGGACGCCTCCTACGAGCAGTACTTC
V gene: TRBV29-1; D gene: TRBD2; J gene: TRBJ2-7; clone size: once; CDR3 protein: CSVDRLAGVYEQYF; CDR3 DNA: TGCAGCGTTGATCGGCTAGCGGGAGTATACGAGCAGTACTTC
V gene: TRBV12-5; D gene: TRBD1; J gene: TRBJ2-5; clone size: once; CDR3 protein: CASGLKRQGETQYF; CDR3 DNA: TGTGCTAGTGGTTTGAAGAGACAGGGAGAGACCCAGTACTTC
V gene: TRBV4-1; D gene: NA; J gene: TRBJ2-1; clone size: NA; CDR3 protein: CASSQLTGESYNEQFF; CDR3 DNA: TGCGCCAGCAGCCAACTGACAGGAGAATCCTACAATGAGCAGTTCTTC
V gene: TRBV20-1; D gene: NA; J gene: TRBJ1-1; clone size: NA; CDR3 protein: CSAREDSQAFF; CDR3 DNA: TGCAGTGCTAGAGAGGACAGCCAAGCTTTCTTT
V gene: TRBV7-2; D gene: NA; J gene: TRBJ1-5; clone size: NA; CDR3 protein: CASSGTYFSNQPQHF; CDR3 DNA: TGTGCCAGCAGCGGGACATATTTTAGCAATCAGCCCCAGCATTTT
V gene: TRBV5-6; D gene: TRBD1; J gene: TRBJ2-2; clone size: NA; CDR3 protein: CASSINRGQNTGELFF; CDR3 DNA: TGTGCCAGCAGCATTAACAGGGGGCAGAACACCGGGGAGCTGTTTTTT
V gene: TRBV10-3; D gene: TRBD2; J gene: TRBJ2-3; clone size: NA; CDR3 protein: CAISDSSSGGDTQYF; CDR3 DNA: TGTGCCATCAGTGATTCGAGTAGCGGGGGAGATACGCAGTATTTT
V gene: TRBV6-5; D gene: NA; J gene: TRBJ1-5; clone size: NA; CDR3 protein: CASTYSNQPQHF; CDR3 DNA: TGTGCCAGCACGTACAGCAATCAGCCCCAGCATTTT
V gene: TRBV29-1; D gene: TRBD1; J gene: TRBJ1-1; clone size: few; CDR3 protein: CSLGQGFNEAFF; CDR3 DNA: TGCAGCTTGGGACAGGGGTTTAATGAAGCTTTCTTT
V gene: TRBV11-2; D gene: NA; J gene: TRBJ2-5; clone size: NA; CDR3 protein: CASSPADETQYF; CDR3 DNA: TGTGCCAGCAGCCCTGCGGATGAGACCCAGTACTTC